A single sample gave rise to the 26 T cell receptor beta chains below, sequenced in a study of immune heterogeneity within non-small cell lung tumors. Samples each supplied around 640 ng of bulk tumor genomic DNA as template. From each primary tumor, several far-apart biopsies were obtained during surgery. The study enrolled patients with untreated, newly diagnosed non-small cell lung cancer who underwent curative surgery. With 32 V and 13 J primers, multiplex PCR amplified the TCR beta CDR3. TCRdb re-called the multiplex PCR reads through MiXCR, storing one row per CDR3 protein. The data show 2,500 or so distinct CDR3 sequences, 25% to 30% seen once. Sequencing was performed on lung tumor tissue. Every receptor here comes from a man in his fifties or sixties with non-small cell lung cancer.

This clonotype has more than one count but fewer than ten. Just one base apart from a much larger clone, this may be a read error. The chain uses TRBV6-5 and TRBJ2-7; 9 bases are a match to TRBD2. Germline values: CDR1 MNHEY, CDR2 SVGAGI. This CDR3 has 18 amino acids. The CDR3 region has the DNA TGTGCCAGCAGTTCCGTAGACCTAGCGGGACAAAGCTCCTGCGAGCAGTACTTC. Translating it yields CASSSVDLAGQSSCEQYF.

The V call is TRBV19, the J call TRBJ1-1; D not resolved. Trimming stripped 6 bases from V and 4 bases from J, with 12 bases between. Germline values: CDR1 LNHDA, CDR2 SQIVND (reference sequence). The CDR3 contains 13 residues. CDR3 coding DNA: TGTGCCAGTAGGGCCCTTGGGGTCACTGAAGCTTTCTTT. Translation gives CASRALGVTEAFF.

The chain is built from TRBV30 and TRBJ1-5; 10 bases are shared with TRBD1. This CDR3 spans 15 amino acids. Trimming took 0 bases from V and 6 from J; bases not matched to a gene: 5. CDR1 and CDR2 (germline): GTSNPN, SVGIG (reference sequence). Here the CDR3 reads CAWSVPGQGSQPQHF. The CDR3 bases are TGTGCCTGGAGTGTACCGGGACAGGGGTCTCAGCCCCAGCATTTT. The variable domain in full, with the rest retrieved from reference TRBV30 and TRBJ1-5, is SQTIHQWPATLVQPVGSPLSLECTVEGTSNPNLYWYRQAAGRGLQLLFYSVGIGQISSEVPQNLSASRPQDRQFILSSKKLLLSDSGFYLCAWSVPGQGSQPQHFGDGTRLSIL.

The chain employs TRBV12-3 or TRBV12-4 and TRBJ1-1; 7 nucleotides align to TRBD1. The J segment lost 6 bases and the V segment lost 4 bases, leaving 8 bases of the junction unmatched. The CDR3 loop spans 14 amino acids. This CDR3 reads CASSSGQTSAEAFF. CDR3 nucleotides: TGTGCCAGCAGTTCGGGACAGACAAGTGCTGAAGCTTTCTTT.

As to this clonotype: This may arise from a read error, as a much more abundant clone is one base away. The CDR3 nucleotides are TGTGCCAGCAGCACGTTGCCACTAGCGGTCCAGTTCTTC. Its protein is CASSTLPLAVQFF. The chain couples TRBV5-5 to TRBJ2-1, with 8 bases identical to TRBD2. J gave up 13 bases and V 4 bases, and 10 bases lay outside the gene matches. This CDR3 has 13 residues. Germline CDR1 and CDR2: SGHKS and YYEKEE (reference sequence).

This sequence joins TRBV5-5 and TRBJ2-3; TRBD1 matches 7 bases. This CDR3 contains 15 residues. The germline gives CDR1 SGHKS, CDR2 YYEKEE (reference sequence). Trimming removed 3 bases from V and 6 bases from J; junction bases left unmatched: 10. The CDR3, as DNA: TGTGCCAGCAGCTATTTGCCAGGGGGATCGGATACGCAGTATTTT. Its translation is CASSYLPGGSDTQYF.

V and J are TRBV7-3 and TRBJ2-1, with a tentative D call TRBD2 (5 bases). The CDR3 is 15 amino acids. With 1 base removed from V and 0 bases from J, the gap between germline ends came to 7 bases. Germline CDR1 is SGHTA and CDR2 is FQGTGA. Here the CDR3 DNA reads TGTGCCAGCAGCTTAATAGGGAGCTCCTACAATGAGCAGTTCTTC. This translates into CASSLIGSSYNEQFF. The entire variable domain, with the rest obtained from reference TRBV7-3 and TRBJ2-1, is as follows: GAGVSQTPSNKVTEKGKYVELRCDPISGHTALYWYRQSLGQGPEFLIYFQGTGAADDSGLPNDRFFAVRPEGSVSTLKIQRTERGDSAVYLCASSLIGSSYNEQFFGPGTRLTVL.

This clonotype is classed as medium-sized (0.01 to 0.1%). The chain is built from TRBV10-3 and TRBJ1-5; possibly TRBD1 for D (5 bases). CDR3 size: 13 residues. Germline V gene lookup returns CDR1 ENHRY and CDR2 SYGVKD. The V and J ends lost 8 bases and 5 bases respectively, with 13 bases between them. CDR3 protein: CAIGGDDDQPQHF. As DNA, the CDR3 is TGTGCCATCGGGGGGGATGACGATCAGCCCCAGCATTTT.

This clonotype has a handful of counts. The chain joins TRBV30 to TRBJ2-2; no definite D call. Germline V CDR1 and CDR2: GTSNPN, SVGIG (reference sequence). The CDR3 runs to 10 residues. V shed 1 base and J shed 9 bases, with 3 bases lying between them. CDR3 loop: CAWSGRELFF. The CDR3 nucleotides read TGTGCCTGGAGTGGGCGGGAGCTGTTTTTT.

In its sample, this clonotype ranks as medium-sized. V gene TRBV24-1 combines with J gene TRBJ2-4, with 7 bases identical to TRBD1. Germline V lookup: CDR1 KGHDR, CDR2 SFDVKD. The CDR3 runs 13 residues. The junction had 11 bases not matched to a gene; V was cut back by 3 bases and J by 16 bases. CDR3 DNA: TGTGCCACCAGTGATCCCTCCGGGACAGCAACTTACTTC. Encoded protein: CATSDPSGTATYF.

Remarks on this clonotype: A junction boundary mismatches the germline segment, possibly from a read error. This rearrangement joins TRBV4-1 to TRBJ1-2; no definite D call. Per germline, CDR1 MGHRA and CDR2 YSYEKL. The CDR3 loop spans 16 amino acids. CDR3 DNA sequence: TGTGCCAGCACCCCCCTCGGGCAGATATCTAACTATGGCTACACCTTC. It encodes CASTPLGQISNYGYTF.

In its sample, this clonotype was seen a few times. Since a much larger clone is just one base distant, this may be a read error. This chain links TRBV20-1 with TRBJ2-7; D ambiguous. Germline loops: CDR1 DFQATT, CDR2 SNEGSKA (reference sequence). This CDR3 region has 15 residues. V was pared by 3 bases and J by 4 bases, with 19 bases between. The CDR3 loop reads CSASAPGSNLYEQYF. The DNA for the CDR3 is TGCAGTGCTAGTGCCCCCGGGTCCAATTTATACGAGCAGTACTTC.

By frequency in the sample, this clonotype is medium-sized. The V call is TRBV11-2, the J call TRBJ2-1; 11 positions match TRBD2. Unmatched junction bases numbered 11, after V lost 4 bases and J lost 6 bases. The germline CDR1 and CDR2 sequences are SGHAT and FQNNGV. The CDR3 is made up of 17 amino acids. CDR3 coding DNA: TGTGCCAGCAGCTACCCAAGACTAGCGGGAAGTCGCAATGAGCAGTTCTTC. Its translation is CASSYPRLAGSRNEQFF. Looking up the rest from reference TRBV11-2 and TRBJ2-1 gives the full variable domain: EAGVAQSPRYKIIEKRQSVAFWCNPISGHATLYWYQQILGQGPKLLIQFQNNGVVDDSQLPKDRFSAERLKGVDSTLKIQPAKLEDSAVYLCASSYPRLAGSRNEQFFGPGTRLTVL.

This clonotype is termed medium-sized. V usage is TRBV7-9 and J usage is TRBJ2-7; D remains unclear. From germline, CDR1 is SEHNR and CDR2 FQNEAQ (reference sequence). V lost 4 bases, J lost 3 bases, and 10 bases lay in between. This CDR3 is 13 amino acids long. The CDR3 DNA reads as TGTGCCAGCAGCTCAACAGAGTTCTACGAGCAGTACTTC. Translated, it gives CASSSTEFYEQYF.

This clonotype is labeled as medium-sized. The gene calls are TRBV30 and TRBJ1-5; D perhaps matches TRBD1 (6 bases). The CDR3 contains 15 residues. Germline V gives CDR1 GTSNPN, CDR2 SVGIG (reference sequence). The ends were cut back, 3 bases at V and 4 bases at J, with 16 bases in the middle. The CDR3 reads CAWSEWTAVNQPQHF. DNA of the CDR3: TGTGCCTGGAGCGAATGGACAGCTGTGAATCAGCCCCAGCATTTT.

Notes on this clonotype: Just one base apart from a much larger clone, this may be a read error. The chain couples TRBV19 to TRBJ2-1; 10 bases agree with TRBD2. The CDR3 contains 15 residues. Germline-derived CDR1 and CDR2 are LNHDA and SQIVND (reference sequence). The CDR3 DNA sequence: TGTGCCATTAGTCTCACTAGCGGGAACAACAATGAGCAGTTCTTC. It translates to CAISLTSGNNNEQFF.

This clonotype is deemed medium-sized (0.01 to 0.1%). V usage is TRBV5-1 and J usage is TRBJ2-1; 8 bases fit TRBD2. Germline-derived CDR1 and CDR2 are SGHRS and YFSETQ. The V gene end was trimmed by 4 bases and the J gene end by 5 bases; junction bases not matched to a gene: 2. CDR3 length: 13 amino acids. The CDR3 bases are TGCGCCAGCAGCCCGGGACTAGACAATGAGCAGTTCTTC. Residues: CASSPGLDNEQFF.

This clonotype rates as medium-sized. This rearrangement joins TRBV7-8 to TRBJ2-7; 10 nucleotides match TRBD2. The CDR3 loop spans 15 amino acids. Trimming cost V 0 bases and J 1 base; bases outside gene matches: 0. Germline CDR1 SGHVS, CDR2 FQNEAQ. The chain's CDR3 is CASSLASGGSYEQYF. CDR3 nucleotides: TGTGCCAGCAGCTTAGCTAGCGGGGGGTCCTACGAGCAGTACTTC.

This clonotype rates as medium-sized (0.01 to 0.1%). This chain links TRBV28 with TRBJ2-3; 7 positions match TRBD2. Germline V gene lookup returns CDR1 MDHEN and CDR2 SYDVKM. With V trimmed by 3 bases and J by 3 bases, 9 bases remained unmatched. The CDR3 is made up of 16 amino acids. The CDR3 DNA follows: TGTGCCAGCAGTTTTTGGGTAACTAGCGCAACAGATACGCAGTATTTT. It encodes CASSFWVTSATDTQYF.

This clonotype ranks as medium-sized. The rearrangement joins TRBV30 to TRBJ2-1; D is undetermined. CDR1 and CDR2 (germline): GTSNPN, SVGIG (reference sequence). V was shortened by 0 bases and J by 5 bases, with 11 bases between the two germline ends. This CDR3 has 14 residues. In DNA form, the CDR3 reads TGTGCCTGGAGTGTACATCCCATCAACAATGAGCAGTTCTTC. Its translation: CAWSVHPINNEQFF.

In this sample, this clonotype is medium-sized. The CDR3 nucleotides read TGTGCCAGTAGTATAGCTTTCGGAGACACCATATATTTT. Translation: CASSIAFGDTIYF. The chain is built from TRBV19 and TRBJ1-3; the D is unclear. This CDR3 region has 13 residues. Trimming stripped 1 base from V and 8 bases from J, with 9 bases between. Germline lookup yields CDR1 LNHDA and CDR2 SQIVND (reference sequence).

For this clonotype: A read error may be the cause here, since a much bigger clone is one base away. This CDR3 reads CASSARHMNTEAFF. The CDR3 nucleotides read TGTGCCAGCAGCGCACGACATATGAACACTGAAGCTTTCTTT. The chain carries TRBV7-3 and TRBJ1-1; D is undetermined. CDR3 size: 14 residues. The germline V gene has CDR1 SGHTA and CDR2 FQGTGA. V shed 5 bases and J shed 0 bases, with 10 bases lying between them.

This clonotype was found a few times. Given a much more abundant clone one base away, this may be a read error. The CDR3 sequence: CSARPLGGRAYKQYF. For the CDR3, the DNA is TGCAGTGCTAGACCCCTTGGGGGGAGGGCCTACAAGCAGTACTTC. This chain joins TRBV20-1 and TRBJ2-7, with TRBD2 matching over 7 bases. The CDR3 is made up of 15 amino acids. The germline V gene encodes CDR1 DFQATT and CDR2 SNEGSKA (reference sequence).

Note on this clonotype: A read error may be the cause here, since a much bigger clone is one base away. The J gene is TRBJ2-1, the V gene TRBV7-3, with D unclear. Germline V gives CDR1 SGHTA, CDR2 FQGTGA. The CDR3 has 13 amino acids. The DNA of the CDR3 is TGTGCCAGCATCTTAGACATTTACAATGAGCAGTTCTTC. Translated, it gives CASILDIYNEQFF.

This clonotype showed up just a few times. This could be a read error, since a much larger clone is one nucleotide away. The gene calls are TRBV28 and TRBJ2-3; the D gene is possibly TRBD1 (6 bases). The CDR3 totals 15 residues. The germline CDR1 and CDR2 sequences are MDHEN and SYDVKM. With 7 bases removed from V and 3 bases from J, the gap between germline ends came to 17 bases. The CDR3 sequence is CASMSPGTRTDTQYF. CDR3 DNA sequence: TGTGCCAGCATGTCCCCCGGGACAAGGACAGATACGCAGTATTTT.

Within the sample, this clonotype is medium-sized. The CDR3 sequence is CASGGLANEQFF. The CDR3 DNA sequence: TGTGCCAGCGGGGGACTAGCCAATGAGCAGTTCTTC. This sequence joins TRBV28 and TRBJ2-1; TRBD2 matches 9 bases. CDR1 MDHEN and CDR2 SYDVKM come from the germline V gene. Trimming at V came to 8 bases and at J to 6 bases, leaving 2 bases not matched to a gene. The CDR3 has 12 amino acids.